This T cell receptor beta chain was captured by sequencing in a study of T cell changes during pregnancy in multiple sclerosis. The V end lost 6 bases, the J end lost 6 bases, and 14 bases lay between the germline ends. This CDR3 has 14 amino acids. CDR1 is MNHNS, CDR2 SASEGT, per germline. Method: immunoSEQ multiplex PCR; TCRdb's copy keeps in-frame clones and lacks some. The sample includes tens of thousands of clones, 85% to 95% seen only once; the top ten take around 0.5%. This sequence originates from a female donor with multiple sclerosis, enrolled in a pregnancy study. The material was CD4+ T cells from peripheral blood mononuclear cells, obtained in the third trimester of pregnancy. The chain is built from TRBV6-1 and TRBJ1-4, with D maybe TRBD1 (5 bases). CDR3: CASSGAGVYEKLFF. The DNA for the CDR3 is TGTGCCAGCAGCGGCGCGGGGGTTTATGAAAAACTGTTTTTT.